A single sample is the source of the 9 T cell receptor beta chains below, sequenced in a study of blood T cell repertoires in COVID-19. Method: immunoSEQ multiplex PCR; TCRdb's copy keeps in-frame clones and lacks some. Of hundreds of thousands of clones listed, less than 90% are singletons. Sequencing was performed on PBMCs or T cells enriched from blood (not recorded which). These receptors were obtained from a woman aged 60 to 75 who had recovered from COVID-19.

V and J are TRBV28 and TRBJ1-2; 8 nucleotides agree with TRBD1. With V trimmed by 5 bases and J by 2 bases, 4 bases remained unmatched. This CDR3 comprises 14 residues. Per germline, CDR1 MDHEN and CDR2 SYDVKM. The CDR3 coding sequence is TGTGCCAGCAGTCTAAGGGACAGGAACTATGGCTACACCTTC. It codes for CASSLRDRNYGYTF.

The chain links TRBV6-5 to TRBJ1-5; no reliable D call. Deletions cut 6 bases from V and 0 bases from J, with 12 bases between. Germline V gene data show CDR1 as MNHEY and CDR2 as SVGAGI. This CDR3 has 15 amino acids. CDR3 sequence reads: CASSPSGSSNQPQHF. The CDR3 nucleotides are TGTGCCAGCAGCCCAAGCGGGAGTAGCAATCAGCCCCAGCATTTT.

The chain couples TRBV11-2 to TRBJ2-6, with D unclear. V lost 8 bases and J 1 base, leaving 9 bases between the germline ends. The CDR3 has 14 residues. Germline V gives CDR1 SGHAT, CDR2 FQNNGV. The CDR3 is CASGRFSGANVLTF. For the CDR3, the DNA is TGTGCCAGCGGCAGATTTTCTGGGGCCAACGTCCTGACTTTC.

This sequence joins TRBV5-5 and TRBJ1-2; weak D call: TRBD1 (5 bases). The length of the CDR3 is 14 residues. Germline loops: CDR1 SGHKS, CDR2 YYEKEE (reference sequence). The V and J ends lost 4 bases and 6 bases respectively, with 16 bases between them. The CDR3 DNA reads TGTGCCAGCAGCGGGGGGTTGGACAAGCATGGCTACACCTTC. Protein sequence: CASSGGLDKHGYTF.

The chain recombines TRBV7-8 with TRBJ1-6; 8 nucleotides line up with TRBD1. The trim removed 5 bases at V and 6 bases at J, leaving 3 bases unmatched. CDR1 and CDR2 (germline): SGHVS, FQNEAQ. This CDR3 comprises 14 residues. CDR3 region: CASSPDRVNSPLHF. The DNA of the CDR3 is TGTGCCAGCAGCCCGGACAGGGTTAATTCACCCCTCCACTTT.

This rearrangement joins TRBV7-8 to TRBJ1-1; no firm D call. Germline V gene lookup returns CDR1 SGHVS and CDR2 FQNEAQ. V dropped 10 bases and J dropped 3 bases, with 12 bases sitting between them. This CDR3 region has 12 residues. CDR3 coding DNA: TGTGCCACCAAGGCGCGGGACACTGAAGCTTTCTTT. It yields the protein CATKARDTEAFF.

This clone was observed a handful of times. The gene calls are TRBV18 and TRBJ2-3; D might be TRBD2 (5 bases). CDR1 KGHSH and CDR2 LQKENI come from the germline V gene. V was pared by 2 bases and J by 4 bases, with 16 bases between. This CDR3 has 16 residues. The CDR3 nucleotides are TGTGCCAGCTCACCAAGCGTGGGTAGAGGGCCAGATACGCAGTATTTT. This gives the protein CASSPSVGRGPDTQYF. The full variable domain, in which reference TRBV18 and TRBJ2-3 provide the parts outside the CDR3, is NAGVMQNPRHLVRRRGQEARLRCSPMKGHSHVYWYRQLPEEGLKFMVYLQKENIIDESGMPKERFSAEFPKEGPSILRIQQVVRGDSAAYFCASSPSVGRGPDTQYFGPGTRLTVL.

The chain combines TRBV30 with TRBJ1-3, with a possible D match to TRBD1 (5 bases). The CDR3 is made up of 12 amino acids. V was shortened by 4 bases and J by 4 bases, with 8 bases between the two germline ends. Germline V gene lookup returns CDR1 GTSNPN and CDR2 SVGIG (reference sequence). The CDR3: CAWTGGGNTIYF. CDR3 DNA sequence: TGTGCCTGGACCGGGGGGGGAAACACCATATATTTT.

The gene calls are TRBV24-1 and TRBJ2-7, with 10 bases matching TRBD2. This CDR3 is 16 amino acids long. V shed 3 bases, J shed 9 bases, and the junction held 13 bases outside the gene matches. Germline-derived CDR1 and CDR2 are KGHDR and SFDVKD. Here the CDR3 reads CATSDGTSGDLTRQYF. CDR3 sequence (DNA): TGTGCCACCAGTGATGGTACTAGCGGGGACCTTACGAGGCAGTACTTC.